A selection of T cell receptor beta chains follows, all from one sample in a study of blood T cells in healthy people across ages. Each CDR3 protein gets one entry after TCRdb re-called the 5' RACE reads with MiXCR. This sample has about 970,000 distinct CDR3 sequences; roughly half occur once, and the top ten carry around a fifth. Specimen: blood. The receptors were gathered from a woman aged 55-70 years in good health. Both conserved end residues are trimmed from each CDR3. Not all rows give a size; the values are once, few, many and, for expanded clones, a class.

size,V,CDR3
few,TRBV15,ATSLLGEVGHEQF
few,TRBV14,ASSFRPADTQY
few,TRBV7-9,ASSSDAGGTDTQY
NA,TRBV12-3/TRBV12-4,ATTDSATNEKLF
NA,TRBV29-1,SVEETSYEQY
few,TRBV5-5,ASSPSTYSGNTIY
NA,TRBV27,ASSFQANYGYT
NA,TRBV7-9,ASSPSGGTSEY
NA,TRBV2,ASTSDRLKLGQPQH
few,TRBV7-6,ASSLVVGQVPVGGEQF
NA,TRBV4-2,ASSQDLSGSTEQY
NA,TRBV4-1,ASSQERSLQTPLH
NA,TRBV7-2,ASSLFLAGRGLGEQF
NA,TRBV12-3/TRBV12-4,ASSPLAGFSNEQF
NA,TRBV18,ASSRVRREQEGLGKTQY
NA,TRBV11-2,ASRTSPSPNEQF
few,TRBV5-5,ASSLGTVDIRDTQY
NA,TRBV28,ASSPLRDSQPQH
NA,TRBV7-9,ASSLVVTRAAYEQY
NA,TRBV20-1,SASGTSGRATNYEQY
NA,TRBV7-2,ASSLSRDPRVGTQY
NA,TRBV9,ASSVVPDNEQF
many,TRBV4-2,ASSQSEAGRNEQY
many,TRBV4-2,ASSPGAGEVSYEQY
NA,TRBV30,AGRYQGGQY
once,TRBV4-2,ASSQEGRSGSGSGMVRGETQY
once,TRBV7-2,ASSLRLAGNSDTQY
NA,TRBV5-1,ASTRDSSTGEQY
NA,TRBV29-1,SVGGRIEETQY
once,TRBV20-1,SAKLGGGSYEQY
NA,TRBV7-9,ASSLKSERTGELF
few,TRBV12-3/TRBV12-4,ASSLRYNEQY
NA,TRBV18,ASSPRGTGNQPQH
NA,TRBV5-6,ASSFVKLAGGNEQF
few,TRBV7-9,ASSADRGYT
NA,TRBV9,ASSEGGAGYEQY
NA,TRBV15,ATSRDFDTEAF